The 17 T cell receptor beta chains below come from one sample, sequenced in a study of cytomegalovirus exposure and HLA in healthy donors. PCR primers comprised 60 Vbeta and 13 Jbeta primers. Produced via immunoSEQ multiplex PCR; TCRdb's table is partial and in-frame only. The table includes approximately 150,000 clones, over 60% detected once. The sample was PBMCs. The receptors here all came from a woman aged 25 to 39 in good health and CMV-seronegative.

The J gene is TRBJ2-7, the V gene TRBV4-2; TRBD1 is a possible D gene (5 bases). The V end lost 0 bases, the J end lost 0 bases, and 12 bases lay between the germline ends. The CDR3 is 16 residues long. Germline assignment: CDR1 LGHNA and CDR2 YNFKEQ. In DNA, the CDR3 is TGTGCCAGCAGCCAAGAAGGGGTTGGCAACTCCTACGAGCAGTACTTC. Its protein is CASSQEGVGNSYEQYF.

The V and J genes are TRBV15 and TRBJ2-2, with 9 bases fitting TRBD1. This CDR3 has 16 residues. After removal of 4 bases from V and 2 bases from J, the junction contained 5 bases not matched to a gene. Per the germline V gene, CDR1 is LNHNV and CDR2 is YYDKDF (reference sequence). CDR3 sequence reads: CATSNPDRGNTGELFF. The CDR3 DNA follows: TGTGCCACCAGCAACCCGGACAGGGGAAACACCGGGGAGCTGTTTTTT.

The V call is TRBV12-5, the J call TRBJ2-1; TRBD1 agrees at 12 bases. Per germline, CDR1 LGHNT and CDR2 FRNRAP. The V gene end was trimmed by 6 bases and the J gene end by 6 bases; junction bases not matched to a gene: 12. This CDR3 is 17 amino acids long. CDR3 in amino acids: CASGSPARDRGRNEQFF. The CDR3 coding sequence is TGTGCTAGTGGCTCGCCCGCAAGGGACAGGGGGCGCAATGAGCAGTTCTTC.

Comment on this clone: At one of its ends the junction is not consistent with the germline gene, which may arise from a read error. The rearrangement uses TRBV7-9 and TRBJ1-2, with D possibly matching TRBD1 (6 bases). The CDR3 loop spans 17 amino acids. Germline CDR1 SEHNR, CDR2 FQNEAQ (reference sequence). The CDR3 spells CSSSPNKGGGALYGYTF. The DNA of the CDR3 is TGTTCCAGCAGCCCCAACAAGGGAGGGGGGGCACTCTATGGCTACACCTTC.

The chain uses TRBV5-4 and TRBJ2-1; 9 bases match TRBD2. Germline values: CDR1 SGHNT, CDR2 YYREEE (reference sequence). The trim removed 4 bases at V and 2 bases at J, leaving 4 bases unmatched. CDR3 length equals 15 residues. The CDR3 is CASSPQRGAYNEQFF. In DNA form, the CDR3 reads TGTGCCAGCAGCCCCCAGCGGGGGGCCTACAATGAGCAGTTCTTC.

The V and J genes are TRBV5-6 and TRBJ1-6; D call uncertain. The germline V gene has CDR1 SGHDT and CDR2 YYEEEE. The CDR3 spans 15 residues. The V and J ends lost 1 base and 10 bases respectively, with 15 bases between them. CDR3 DNA: TGTGCCAGCAGCTTGATGGTGGGCAATTTGTCACCCCTCCACTTT. This gives the protein CASSLMVGNLSPLHF.

This rearrangement joins TRBV19 to TRBJ2-5, with a weak D call TRBD2 (7 bases). V lost 5 bases to trimming and J lost 2 bases, with 15 bases between them. Germline V lookup: CDR1 LNHDA, CDR2 SQIVND (reference sequence). This CDR3 region has 15 residues. The DNA for the CDR3 is TGTGCCAGTAGTTGGGGCGGGGGCGTTCAAGAGACCCAGTACTTC. Protein sequence: CASSWGGGVQETQYF.

This rearrangement joins TRBV28 to TRBJ2-7, with TRBD1 matching over 7 bases. V lost 3 bases to trimming and J lost 9 bases; unmatched junction nucleotides: 14. The CDR3 totals 15 residues. Germline V gene lookup returns CDR1 MDHEN and CDR2 SYDVKM. CDR3 bases: TGTGCCAGCAGTTTCCTAAGCACAGGGGACCCTGGGCAGTACTTC. Translation: CASSFLSTGDPGQYF.

The chain employs TRBV4-2 and TRBJ1-5; 7 bases are a match to TRBD1. After removal of 1 base from V and 5 bases from J, the junction contained 8 bases not matched to a gene. Germline CDR1 and CDR2: LGHNA and YNFKEQ. There are 16 residues in the CDR3. CDR3 coding DNA: TGTGCCAGCAGCCAAGCTAAGAACAGGGGAGATCAGCCCCAGCATTTT. Its protein is CASSQAKNRGDQPQHF.

The J gene is TRBJ1-5, the V gene TRBV6-5, with 8 nucleotides matching TRBD1. The CDR3 spans 13 residues. The V and J ends lost 6 bases and 9 bases, in that order; junction bases with no gene match: 7. Germline loops: CDR1 MNHEY, CDR2 SVGAGI. CDR3 bases: TGTGCCAGCAGGCAGGGGGCCAGGTCGCCCCAGCATTTT. Translation: CASRQGARSPQHF.

This clone was seen once. The chain is built from TRBV4-2 and TRBJ1-2; TRBD1 aligns across 10 bases. This CDR3 has 16 residues. The V gene's germline CDR1 is LGHNA and CDR2 YNFKEQ. V was clipped by 4 bases and J by 6 bases; unmatched bases: 11. Here the CDR3 DNA reads TGTGCCAGCAGCCGTCAAAATAGGGGGACAGGGGATGGCTACACCTTC. Amino acids: CASSRQNRGTGDGYTF.

This clone has a single count. Germline and junction disagree at one end, which may indicate a read error. The rearrangement links TRBV30 to TRBJ1-2; 7 nucleotides agree with TRBD1. Germline lookup yields CDR1 GTSNPN and CDR2 SVGIG (reference sequence). This CDR3 has 12 residues. CDR3 coding DNA: TGTGCCGGACACGAAGAAAAAGGGGGCTACCCCTTC. Its protein is CAGHEEKGGYPF.

This clone turned up a few times. This chain connects TRBV6-5 to TRBJ2-7; 7 bases map to TRBD1. CDR1 is MNHEY and CDR2 is SVGAGI in the germline V gene. V trimming: 6 bases; J trimming: 7 bases; junction bases outside the gene matches: 15. The CDR3 totals 15 residues. The CDR3 nucleotides read TGTGCCAGCAGCTCCTCCGGACAGGCGAAGCGAGAGCAGTACTTC. It translates to CASSSSGQAKREQYF.

CDR3 in amino acids: CASSLQGNTEAFF. CDR3 DNA: TGTGCCAGCAGTTTACAGGGGAACACTGAAGCTTTCTTT. The rearrangement links TRBV27 to TRBJ1-1, with TRBD1 as a possible D gene (5 bases). Trimming pared 2 bases from V and 1 base from J, leaving 5 bases between. This CDR3 has 13 residues. Germline CDR1 MNHEY, CDR2 SMNVEV (reference sequence).

The rearrangement links TRBV6-6 to TRBJ2-7, with 8 bases matching TRBD2. CDR1 and CDR2 from the germline V gene are MNHNY and SVGAGI (reference sequence). After removal of 2 bases from V and 4 bases from J, the junction contained 10 bases not matched to a gene. The CDR3 is 16 amino acids. Here the CDR3 reads CASSYEAKRGTYEQYF. The CDR3 coding sequence is TGTGCCAGCAGTTACGAGGCCAAGCGGGGGACATACGAGCAGTACTTC.

This clone was observed a single time. The V gene is TRBV5-1, the J gene TRBJ2-5, with D perhaps TRBD1 (6 bases). The germline V gene encodes CDR1 SGHRS and CDR2 YFSETQ. V was cut by 4 bases and J by 4 bases, with 14 bases left in between. This CDR3 has 14 amino acids. The CDR3 protein is CASSEQGYGETQYF. Written as DNA, the CDR3 is TGCGCCAGCAGCGAACAGGGATACGGAGAGACCCAGTACTTC.

The CDR3 sequence: CSASQGTSETQYF. The CDR3 coding sequence is TGCAGCGCCTCGCAGGGGACGAGTGAGACCCAGTACTTC. This rearrangement joins TRBV29-1 to TRBJ2-5, with D possibly matching TRBD1 (6 bases). Per the germline V gene, CDR1 is SQVTM and CDR2 is ANQGSEA. The CDR3 runs to 13 residues. V was cut by 7 bases and J by 5 bases, with 17 bases left in between. The whole variable domain, filled in from reference TRBV29-1 and TRBJ2-5, reads SAVISQKPSRDICQRGTSLTIQCQVDSQVTMMFWYRQQPGQSLTLIATANQGSEATYESGFVIDKFPISRPNLTFSTLTVSNMSPEDSSIYLCSASQGTSETQYFGPGTRLLVL.